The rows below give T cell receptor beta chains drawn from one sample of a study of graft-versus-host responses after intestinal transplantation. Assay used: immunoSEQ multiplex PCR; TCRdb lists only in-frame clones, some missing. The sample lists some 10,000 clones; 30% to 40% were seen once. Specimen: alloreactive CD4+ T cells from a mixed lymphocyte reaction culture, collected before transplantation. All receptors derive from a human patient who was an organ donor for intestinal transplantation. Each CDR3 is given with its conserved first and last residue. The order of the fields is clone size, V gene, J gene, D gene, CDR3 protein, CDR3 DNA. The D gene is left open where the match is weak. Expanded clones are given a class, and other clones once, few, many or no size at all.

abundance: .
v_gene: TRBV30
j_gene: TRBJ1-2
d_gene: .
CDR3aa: CAWLGQYGYTF
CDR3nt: TGTGCCTGGCTGGGGCAGTATGGCTACACCTTC

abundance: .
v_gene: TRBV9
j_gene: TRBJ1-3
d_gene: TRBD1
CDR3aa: CASSVGDREGNTIYF
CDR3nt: TGTGCCAGCAGCGTAGGCGACAGGGAAGGAAACACCATATATTTT

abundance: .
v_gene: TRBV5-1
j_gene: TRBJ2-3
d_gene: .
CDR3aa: CASSLTGLDTQYF
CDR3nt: TGCGCCAGCAGCTTGACCGGACTAGATACGCAGTATTTT

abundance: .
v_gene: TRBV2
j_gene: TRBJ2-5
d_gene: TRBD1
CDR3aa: CASSRDREETQYF
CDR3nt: TGTGCCAGCAGCCGGGACAGGGAAGAGACCCAGTACTTC

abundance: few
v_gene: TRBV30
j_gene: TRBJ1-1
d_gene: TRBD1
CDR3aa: CAWSRTGGTEAFF
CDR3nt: TGTGCCTGGAGTCGGACAGGAGGCACTGAAGCTTTCTTT

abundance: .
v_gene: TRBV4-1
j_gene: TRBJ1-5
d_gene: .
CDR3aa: CASSQRGSNQPQHF
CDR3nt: TGCGCCAGCAGCCAACGGGGTAGCAATCAGCCCCAGCATTTT

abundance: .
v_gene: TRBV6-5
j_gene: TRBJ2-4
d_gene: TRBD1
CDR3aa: CASSKPDRVQYF
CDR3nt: TGTGCCAGCAGTAAACCCGACAGGGTTCAGTACTTC

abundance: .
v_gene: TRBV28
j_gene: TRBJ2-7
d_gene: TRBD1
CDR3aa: CASSTQGTGAYEQYF
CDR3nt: TGTGCCAGCAGTACCCAAGGGACAGGGGCCTACGAGCAGTACTTC

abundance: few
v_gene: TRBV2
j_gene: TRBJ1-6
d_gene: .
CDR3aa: CGGRQEGGSPLHF
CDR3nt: TGTGGTGGGCGCCAGGAGGGAGGGTCACCCCTCCACTTT

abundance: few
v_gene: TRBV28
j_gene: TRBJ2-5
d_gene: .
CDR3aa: CASSSQFWAVKETQYF
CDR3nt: TGTGCCAGCAGTTCCCAGTTCTGGGCAGTCAAAGAGACCCAGTACTTC

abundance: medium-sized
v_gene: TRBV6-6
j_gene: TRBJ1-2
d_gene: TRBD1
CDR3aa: CATKTGGYGYTF
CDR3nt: TGTGCCACCAAGACAGGGGGCTATGGCTACACCTTC

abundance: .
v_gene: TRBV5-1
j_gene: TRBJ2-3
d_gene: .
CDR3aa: CASSSLDTQYF
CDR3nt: TGCGCCAGCAGCTCCCTCGATACGCAGTATTTT

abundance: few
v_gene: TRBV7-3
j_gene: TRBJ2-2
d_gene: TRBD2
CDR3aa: CASSPTPAGGLNTGELFF
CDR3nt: TGTGCCAGCAGCCCCACCCCGGCGGGGGGGCTGAACACCGGGGAGCTGTTTTTT

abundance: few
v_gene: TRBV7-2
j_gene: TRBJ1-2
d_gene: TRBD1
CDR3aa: CASSTQGHYGYTF
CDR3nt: TGTGCCAGCAGCACACAGGGGCACTATGGCTACACCTTC

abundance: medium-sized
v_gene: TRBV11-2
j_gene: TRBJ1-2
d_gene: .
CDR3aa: CASSLVAGTGYTF
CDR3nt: TGTGCCAGCAGCTTAGTTGCGGGGACTGGCTACACCTTC

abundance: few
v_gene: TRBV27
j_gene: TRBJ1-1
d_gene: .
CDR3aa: CASSFRRNTEAFF
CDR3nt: TGTGCCAGCAGTTTTCGGAGGAACACTGAAGCTTTCTTT

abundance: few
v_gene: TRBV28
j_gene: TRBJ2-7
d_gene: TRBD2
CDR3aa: CASSSGGVQNSYEQYF
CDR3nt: TGTGCCAGCAGCTCCGGGGGGGTACAGAACTCCTACGAGCAGTACTTC

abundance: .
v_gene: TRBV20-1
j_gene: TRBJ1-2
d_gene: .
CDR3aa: CSASGASYTF
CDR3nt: TGCAGTGCTTCAGGGGCGAGCTACACCTTC

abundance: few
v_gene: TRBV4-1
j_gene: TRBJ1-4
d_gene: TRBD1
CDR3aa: CASSQDGTGEKLFF
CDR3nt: TGCGCCAGCAGCCAAGATGGGACAGGTGAAAAACTGTTTTTT

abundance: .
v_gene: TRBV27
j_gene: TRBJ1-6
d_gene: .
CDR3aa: CASSPGHFSSYNSPLHF
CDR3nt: TGTGCCAGCAGTCCCGGACACTTCAGCTCCTATAATTCACCCCTCCACTTT

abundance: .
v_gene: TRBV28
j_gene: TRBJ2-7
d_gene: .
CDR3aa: CASSWDNSYEQYF
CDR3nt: TGTGCCAGCAGTTGGGACAATTCCTACGAGCAGTACTTC

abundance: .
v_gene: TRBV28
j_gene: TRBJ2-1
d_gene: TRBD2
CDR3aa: CASSQGLAGGLYNEQFF
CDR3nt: TGTGCCAGCAGTCAAGGACTAGCGGGGGGGCTGTACAATGAGCAGTTCTTC

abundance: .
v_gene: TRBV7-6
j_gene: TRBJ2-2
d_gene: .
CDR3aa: CASGLGGPNTGELFF
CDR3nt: TGTGCCAGCGGCCTGGGCGGGCCCAACACCGGGGAGCTGTTTTTT

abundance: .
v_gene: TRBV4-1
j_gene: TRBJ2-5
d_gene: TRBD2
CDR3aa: CASSQSLAGYQETQYF
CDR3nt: TGCGCCAGCAGCCAATCCCTAGCGGGGTACCAAGAGACCCAGTACTTC

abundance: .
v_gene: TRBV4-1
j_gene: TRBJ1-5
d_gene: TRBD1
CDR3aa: CASGDRGGNQPQHF
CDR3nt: TGCGCCAGCGGCGACAGGGGGGGCAATCAGCCCCAGCATTTT

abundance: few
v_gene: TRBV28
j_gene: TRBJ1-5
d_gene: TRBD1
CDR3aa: CASSLTGFYQPQHF
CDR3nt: TGTGCCAGCAGTTTGACAGGGTTTTATCAGCCCCAGCATTTT

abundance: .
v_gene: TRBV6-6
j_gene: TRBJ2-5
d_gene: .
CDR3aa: CASSYPLTVQETQYF
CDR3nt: TGTGCCAGCAGTTATCCTCTCACAGTCCAAGAGACCCAGTACTTC

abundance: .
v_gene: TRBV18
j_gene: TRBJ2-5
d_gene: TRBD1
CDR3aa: CASSQTGGLETQYF
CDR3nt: TGTGCCAGCTCTCAAACAGGGGGTCTGGAGACCCAGTACTTC

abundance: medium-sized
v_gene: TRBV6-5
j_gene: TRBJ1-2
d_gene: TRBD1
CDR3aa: CASSYGQAYGYTF
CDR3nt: TGTGCCAGCAGTTACGGACAGGCCTATGGCTACACCTTC

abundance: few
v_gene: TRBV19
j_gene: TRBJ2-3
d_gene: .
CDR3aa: CASSIVTGLTDTQYF
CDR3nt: TGTGCCAGTAGTATAGTTACAGGCCTCACAGATACGCAGTATTTT

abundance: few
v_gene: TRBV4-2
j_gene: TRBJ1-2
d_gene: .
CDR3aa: CASSQPDSPGTGYTF
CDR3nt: TGTGCCAGCAGCCAGCCCGACAGCCCAGGAACGGGCTACACCTTC

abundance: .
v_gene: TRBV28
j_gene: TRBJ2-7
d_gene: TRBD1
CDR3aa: CASRTRDRPVSQDF
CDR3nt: TGTGCCAGCAGAACCCGGGACAGGCCTGTCAGTCAGGACTTC

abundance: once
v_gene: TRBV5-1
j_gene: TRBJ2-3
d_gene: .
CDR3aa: CASSLVGGVDTQYF
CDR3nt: TGCGCCAGCAGCTTGGTGGGGGGAGTAGATACGCAGTATTTT

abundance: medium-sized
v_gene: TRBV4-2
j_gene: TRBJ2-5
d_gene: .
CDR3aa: CASSPMGGGDEETQYF
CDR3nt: TGTGCCAGCAGCCCTATGGGAGGGGGTGACGAAGAGACCCAGTACTTC